The T cell receptor (beta chain) under discussion was sequenced for a study of blood T cell repertoires in COVID-19. In the study overall: Material from acute and convalescent COVID-19 was sourced from the United States, Italy and Spain.

Data came from immunoSEQ multiplex PCR; TCRdb stores just in-frame clones and leaves some out. This sample has 90,000 to 150,000 clones; roughly three quarters occur once, and the top ten carry around 3.9%. What was sequenced was peripheral blood. This clonotype was obtained from a woman aged 80 or over with acute or convalescent COVID-19.

In DNA, the CDR3 is TGTGCCAGTAGTATTCCCCGGGGGGGTTACAATGAGCAGTTCTTC. This translates into CASSIPRGGYNEQFF. This chain links TRBV19 with TRBJ2-1, with 8 bases that match TRBD2. Per germline, CDR1 LNHDA and CDR2 SQIVND (reference sequence). V was clipped by 3 bases and J by 4 bases; unmatched bases: 5. The CDR3 is made up of 15 amino acids.